This entry concerns a single TCR beta chain. The antigen it binds to is not known. No much larger clone exists at a distance of one base, and base qualities are not known. This entry belongs to a study of blood T cell repertoires in COVID-19 (dated by TCRdb to about 2020). Concerning the study at large: Samples covering the acute and convalescent phases of COVID-19 were provided by collaborators in the United States, Italy and Spain. Where available, HLA class I and class II types were taken from metadata supplied by the sample provider and were not determined by assay-based typing. The dataset comprised deeply sampled blood TCRbeta repertoires from subjects exposed to, actively infected with, or recovered from COVID-19. The material from the prospective study consisted of cDNA or gDNA derived from T cells, B-cell-depleted T cells, or PBMCs. The samples were drawn from two sources: the first 160 participants of the ongoing ImmuneRACE study, and 1,254 subjects contributed by 6 global collaborators. A freely available public database, intended as a resource for researchers studying the immune response to SARS-CoV-2, is where the repertoires were released. Nearly every sample came with metadata listing a de-identified subject ID, COVID-19 status, age in years and sex.

Trimming takes 3 bases off V and 8 bases off J; junction bases not matched to a gene: 4. CDR3 length: 14 amino acids, cysteine to phenylalanine. The CDR3 DNA has 42 bases and is translated from base 1. Per the germline V gene (reference sequence), LGHDT is the CDR1 and YNNKEL is the CDR2. What the study reported, not specific to this receptor: Clinical and demographic metadata were provided uncurated, with the amount varying by source and participant.

In Seattle, one collaborating source enrolled patients while the infection was active and tracked those patients longitudinally over the course of disease. The collaborating institutions used their own protocols to collect whole blood in K2EDTA tubes. For TCRbeta analysis, collaborators shipped samples as frozen whole blood, isolated PBMCs, or DNA extracted from either of those sample types. The immunoSEQ Assay, a bias-controlled multiplex PCR, was used to amplify TCRbeta CDR3 regions from genomic DNA. The study's own analysis went as follows. The number of nucleated cells in each sample was estimated from the amplification of reference gene primers within the assay. To quantify the absolute abundance of each unique TCRbeta CDR3 rearrangement, sequence reads were collapsed and filtered. For each sample, productive Simpson clonality was calculated as the square root of Simpson's diversity index over productive rearrangements. This immuneACCESS table, as held by TCRdb, lists in-frame sequences with V and J called but not all clones. Of the missing ones, under half trace to an unresolved V gene in checked studies; the others have no known cause. V, J and clone size are taken as reported in that table, and D and trimming were inferred from the DNA itself. This sample gives under 450,000 clones in total; around 88% of them show up just once. The ten largest account for 10% to 15% of the sample.

The sequence came from a woman aged 45-65 years with COVID-19, enrolled during active disease. Sequencing was performed on peripheral blood. The chain uses TRBV3-1 (or the pseudogene TRBV3-2) and TRBJ1-4; the central 9 bases match TRBD1. This receptor carries the CDR3 CASSHRDRDEKLFF. The DNA sequence follows: TGTGCCAGCAGCCACCGGGACAGGGACGAAAAACTGTTTTTT.